This T cell receptor (beta chain) was found in a study of T cell responses to AZD1222 COVID-19 vaccine. Using immunoSEQ multiplex PCR, the repertoire was profiled, and TCRdb retains in-frame clones only, with some absent. The sample carries 90,000 to 130,000 clones, less than 95% recorded once. The CDR3 is 16 residues long. V gave up 6 bases and J gave up 2 bases, with 16 bases separating them. CDR1 SNHLY and CDR2 FYNNEI come from the germline V gene. This clone has more than one count but fewer than ten. Its specificity is unknown. Study observations and caveats: Baseline seropositivity characterized only a handful of AZD1222 recipients.

The receptor was derived from an adult in good health. V and J are TRBV2 and TRBJ2-2; tentative D call: TRBD1 (6 bases). This sample comprised peripheral blood, obtained on day 0 of AZD1222 vaccination. CDR3 residues: CASRGRTGYNTGELFF. The CDR3 coding sequence is TGTGCCAGCAGGGGGCGAACAGGGTATAACACCGGGGAGCTGTTTTTT.